One and the same sample provided the 30 T cell receptor beta chains below, sequenced in a study of shared clonotypes between healthy human individuals. Terminally differentiated effector memory CD45RA+ cells were excluded by CCR7 positive selection of CD45RO-negative cells. The table came from immunoSEQ multiplex PCR; TCRdb's copy has only in-frame clones and leaves some out. The sample holds around 1.9 million clones, about 92% seen once. Sequences were obtained from naive CD8+ T cells from PBMCs. These TCRs come from a man aged 18-30 years in good health. Some clones in this sample may be carry-over from other donors' samples.

The chain has TRBV13 and TRBJ1-1; D is unresolved. V shed 7 bases and J shed 1 base, with 16 bases lying between them. The CDR3 extends over 15 amino acids. CDR1 is PRHDT and CDR2 is FYEKMQ in the germline V gene (reference sequence). CDR3 in amino acids: CASTTSGHKNTEAFF. In nucleotides, the CDR3 is TGTGCCAGCACCACCAGCGGGCACAAGAACACTGAAGCTTTCTTT. Based on the CDR3 plus reference TRBV13 and TRBJ1-1, the full variable domain is AAGVIQSPRHLIKEKRETATLKCYPIPRHDTVYWYQQGPGQDPQFLISFYEKMQSDKGSIPDRFSAQQFSDYHSELNMSSLELGDSALYFCASTTSGHKNTEAFFGQGTRLTVV.

Comment on this clone: This same CDR3 is encoded by further DNA sequences in the sample. The CDR3 coding sequence is TGTGCCAGCAGCTTAGCTCCGTACGAGCAGTACTTC. This translates into CASSLAPYEQYF. The chain recombines TRBV7-8 with TRBJ2-7, with D uncertain. Germline-derived CDR1 and CDR2 are SGHVS and FQNEAQ. The CDR3 is made up of 12 amino acids. The V and J ends lost 0 bases and 4 bases respectively, with 4 bases between them.

The rearrangement uses TRBV7-8 and TRBJ2-3; 9 bases align to TRBD2. The germline V gene has CDR1 SGHVS and CDR2 FQNEAQ. V was pared by 1 base and J by 5 bases, with 1 base of the junction left unmatched. This CDR3 has 14 amino acids. This chain's CDR3 is CASSLVAGVDTQYF. CDR3 in DNA: TGTGCCAGCAGCTTAGTAGCGGGAGTAGATACGCAGTATTTT.

The chain joins TRBV4-3 to TRBJ2-7, with 9 bases lining up with TRBD1. V gave up 3 bases and J gave up 4 bases; unmatched junction bases: 4. This CDR3 is built from 14 residues. Per germline, CDR1 LGHNA and CDR2 YSLEER. The CDR3 loop is CASSHGQGIYEQYF. The CDR3 DNA reads as TGCGCCAGCAGCCACGGACAGGGGATATACGAGCAGTACTTC.

This clone came up once. The V gene is TRBV7-9, the J gene TRBJ2-1, with 12 bases aligning to TRBD1. Germline-derived CDR1 and CDR2 are SEHNR and FQNEAQ (reference sequence). After removal of 4 bases from V and 7 bases from J, the junction contained 5 bases not matched to a gene. The CDR3 covers 15 residues. CDR3 sequence (DNA): TGTGCCAGCAGCTCGGGACAGGGGGCGCATAATGAGCAGTTCTTC. Translated: CASSSGQGAHNEQFF.

The chain combines TRBV27 with TRBJ2-1; TRBD2 aligns across 8 bases. CDR1 is MNHEY, CDR2 SMNVEV, per germline (reference sequence). Trimming cost V 4 bases and J 2 bases; bases outside gene matches: 4. This CDR3 is 15 amino acids long. For the CDR3, the DNA is TGTGCCAGCAGTTCGCGGGAGGTAACCTACAATGAGCAGTTCTTC. It yields the protein CASSSREVTYNEQFF.

For the CDR3, the DNA is TGTGCCAGCAGCCCCATAGGGACAGGGGGTACCGGGGAGCTGTTTTTT. Translation gives CASSPIGTGGTGELFF. V usage is TRBV7-3 and J usage is TRBJ2-2; 11 nucleotides match TRBD1. This CDR3 has 16 residues. Germline CDR1 reads SGHTA; CDR2 reads FQGTGA. J was trimmed by 5 bases and V by 5 bases; bases with no gene match: 7.

The chain uses TRBV9 and TRBJ2-3, with 7 nucleotides matching TRBD1. Trimming cost V 4 bases and J 3 bases; bases outside gene matches: 11. This CDR3 comprises 16 residues. Germline V gene lookup returns CDR1 SGDLS and CDR2 YYNGEE. This CDR3 reads CASSPTVGTATDTQYF. The CDR3 DNA is TGTGCCAGCAGCCCTACTGTCGGGACAGCGACAGATACGCAGTATTTT.

The rearrangement joins TRBV27 to TRBJ2-7; D is perhaps TRBD1 (5 bases). Germline CDR1 and CDR2: MNHEY and SMNVEV (reference sequence). This CDR3 region has 14 residues. V was shortened by 4 bases and J by 5 bases, with 15 bases between the two germline ends. The CDR3 is CASSSPTGSHEQYF. In nucleotides, the CDR3 is TGTGCCAGCAGTTCACCTACAGGTTCCCACGAGCAGTACTTC.

The rearrangement joins TRBV5-6 to TRBJ2-1; no firm D call. CDR1 is SGHDT, CDR2 YYEEEE, per germline. The CDR3 loop spans 15 amino acids. Deletions cut 0 bases from V and 3 bases from J, with 10 bases between. The CDR3 loop reads CASSLAATHYNEQFF. CDR3 nucleotides: TGTGCCAGCAGCTTGGCCGCTACGCACTACAATGAGCAGTTCTTC. The full variable domain, in which reference TRBV5-6 and TRBJ2-1 provide the parts outside the CDR3, is DAGVTQSPTHLIKTRGQQVTLRCSPKSGHDTVSWYQQALGQGPQFIFQYYEEEERQRGNFPDRFSGHQFPNYSSELNVNALLLGDSALYLCASSLAATHYNEQFFGPGTRLTVL.

The V gene is TRBV7-9, the J gene TRBJ2-1; D remains ambiguous. Trimming pared 2 bases from V and 1 base from J, leaving 9 bases between. Looked up from germline, CDR1 is SEHNR and CDR2 is FQNEAQ (reference sequence). This CDR3 has 15 amino acids. CDR3 region: CASSLSLGSYNEQFF. CDR3 coding DNA: TGTGCCAGCAGCTTAAGCCTAGGTTCCTACAATGAGCAGTTCTTC.

This clone was recorded a few times. The gene calls are TRBV27 and TRBJ2-1, with 7 bases fitting TRBD1. V was clipped by 3 bases and J by 5 bases; unmatched bases: 7. From germline, CDR1 is MNHEY and CDR2 SMNVEV (reference sequence). The CDR3 runs to 15 residues. CDR3 sequence (DNA): TGTGCCAGCAGTTTGAGACAGGGAAATCACAATGAGCAGTTCTTC. It yields the protein CASSLRQGNHNEQFF.

This rearrangement joins TRBV27 to TRBJ1-4, with unresolved D. Germline CDR1 and CDR2: MNHEY and SMNVEV (reference sequence). This CDR3 spans 14 amino acids. V was pared by 7 bases and J by 3 bases, with 12 bases between. The CDR3 spells CASTHTGANEKLFF. The CDR3 nucleotides are TGTGCCAGCACTCATACGGGTGCTAATGAAAAACTGTTTTTT.

The gene calls are TRBV29-1 and TRBJ2-3; possible D gene TRBD1, 6 bases. The CDR3 length is 15 residues. CDR1 SQVTM and CDR2 ANQGSEA come from the germline V gene. V gave up 4 bases and J gave up 0 bases, with 14 bases separating them. CDR3 protein: CSVAGTPSSTDTQYF. CDR3 bases: TGCAGCGTTGCCGGGACACCCTCTAGCACAGATACGCAGTATTTT.

This clone was detected once. In nucleotides, the CDR3 is TGCGCCAGCAGCTCGGAAACAGGGTATGGCTACACCTTC. It encodes CASSSETGYGYTF. The chain recombines TRBV5-1 with TRBJ1-2, with a possible D match to TRBD1 (6 bases). The CDR3 consists of 13 residues. Per the germline V gene, CDR1 is SGHRS and CDR2 is YFSETQ. V dropped 3 bases and J dropped 5 bases, with 11 bases sitting between them.

The chain couples TRBV27 to TRBJ1-2; weak D call: TRBD1 (6 bases). Per the germline V gene, CDR1 is MNHEY and CDR2 is SMNVEV (reference sequence). The length of the CDR3 is 15 residues. The V end lost 5 bases, the J end lost 8 bases, and 21 bases lay between the germline ends. The CDR3 loop reads CASSLNRGLVQGYTF. For the CDR3, the DNA is TGTGCCAGCAGTCTAAACCGGGGGCTCGTACAGGGCTACACCTTC.

The V call is TRBV28, the J call TRBJ2-2, with D possibly being TRBD2 (5 bases). The CDR3 extends over 13 amino acids. Germline V gives CDR1 MDHEN, CDR2 SYDVKM. V lost 5 bases and J lost 1, with 5 bases in between. This CDR3 is CASSGRNTGELFF. The CDR3 region has the DNA TGTGCCAGCAGTGGGAGGAACACCGGGGAGCTGTTTTTT.

V usage is TRBV15 and J usage is TRBJ2-7; 8 nucleotides match TRBD2. The CDR3 is 16 residues long. Germline V CDR1 and CDR2: LNHNV, YYDKDF (reference sequence). J was trimmed by 3 bases and V by 5 bases; bases with no gene match: 12. CDR3 residues: CATSAPKRETVYEQYF. As DNA, the CDR3 is TGTGCCACCAGCGCCCCAAAGCGGGAGACCGTCTACGAGCAGTACTTC.

J is TRBJ2-5 and V is TRBV14; D gene ambiguous. The CDR3 length is 18 residues. Trimming removed 4 bases at V and 0 bases at J, with 21 bases between. Germline values: CDR1 SGHDN, CDR2 FVKESK. CDR3 DNA: TGTGCCAGCAGCCCCGTTGCGACTTTAGTAGGCTACCAAGAGACCCAGTACTTC. Translated: CASSPVATLVGYQETQYF.

V gene TRBV11-3 combines with J gene TRBJ1-1; no definite D call. Germline V gives CDR1 SGHNT, CDR2 YENEEA. This CDR3 comprises 13 residues. V gave up 5 bases and J gave up 1 base, with 8 bases separating them. This CDR3 is CASSLKRNTEAFF. CDR3 bases: TGTGCCAGCAGCCTCAAACGGAACACTGAAGCTTTCTTT.

This chain joins TRBV19 and TRBJ1-5, with no clear D. Trimming took 3 bases from V and 0 from J, leaving 6 bases between them. The CDR3 spans 14 residues. Germline assignment: CDR1 LNHDA and CDR2 SQIVND (reference sequence). The CDR3 region has the DNA TGTGCCAGTAGTATTCGGGCTAGCAATCAGCCCCAGCATTTT. It specifies CASSIRASNQPQHF.

V and J are TRBV7-2 and TRBJ2-7, with D possibly being TRBD1 (6 bases). The CDR3 runs to 14 residues. The V end was cut by 2 bases, the J end by 7 bases, with 15 bases between. Germline V gives CDR1 SGHTA, CDR2 FQGNSA. CDR3 nucleotides: TGTGCCAGCAGCTTAAGTGGGGGTCAGGGGGAGCAGTACTTC. Encoded protein: CASSLSGGQGEQYF.

The V gene is TRBV25-1, the J gene TRBJ2-2, with D perhaps given as TRBD1 or TRBD2 (5 bases each). Germline V gene data show CDR1 as MGHDK and CDR2 as SYGVNS. Trimming shortened V by 1 base and J by 7 bases, and 16 bases separated the two germline ends. There are 16 residues in the CDR3. CDR3 bases: TGTGCCAGCAGTGAATTTGGGGGTCTAAAGAGCGGGGAGCTGTTTTTT. It is translated as CASSEFGGLKSGELFF.

V and J are TRBV27 and TRBJ2-1; 8 nucleotides align to TRBD2. CDR3 length equals 17 residues. The germline gives CDR1 MNHEY, CDR2 SMNVEV (reference sequence). V trimming: 1 base; J trimming: 0 bases; junction bases outside the gene matches: 5. DNA of the CDR3: TGTGCCAGCAGTTTATATATAGCGGGGACCTCCTACAATGAGCAGTTCTTC. It encodes CASSLYIAGTSYNEQFF.

The chain employs TRBV7-3 and TRBJ2-3; D not certain. CDR3 size: 16 residues. Trimming removed 1 base at V and 2 bases at J, with 13 bases between. Germline V gene data show CDR1 as SGHTA and CDR2 as FQGTGA. CDR3 sequence reads: CASSLIGSLLTDTQYF. CDR3 in DNA: TGTGCCAGCAGCTTAATAGGGTCTCTCCTCACAGATACGCAGTATTTT.

This chain uses TRBV12-5 with TRBJ2-3, with TRBD2 identical over 9 bases. The CDR3 consists of 16 residues. V was pared by 0 bases and J by 3 bases, with 4 bases of the junction left unmatched. Germline V gene sequence: CDR1 LGHNT, CDR2 FRNRAP. The CDR3 spells CASGLVAGGRTDTQYF. For the CDR3, the DNA is TGTGCTAGTGGTTTGGTGGCGGGAGGGAGGACAGATACGCAGTATTTT. Full variable domain (outside the CDR3, taken from reference TRBV12-5 and TRBJ2-3): DARVTQTPRHKVTEMGQEVTMRCQPILGHNTVFWYRQTMMQGLELLAYFRNRAPLDDSGMPKDRFSAEMPDATLATLKIQPSEPRDSAVYFCASGLVAGGRTDTQYFGPGTRLTVL.

The gene calls are TRBV29-1 and TRBJ1-2; no reliable D call. V was shortened by 4 bases and J by 5 bases, with 8 bases between the two germline ends. The germline V gene has CDR1 SQVTM and CDR2 ANQGSEA. This CDR3 comprises 11 residues. In nucleotides, the CDR3 is TGCAGCGTTGTAGCGGGTTATGGCTACACCTTC. It specifies CSVVAGYGYTF. Complete variable domain (other parts from reference TRBV29-1 and TRBJ1-2): SAVISQKPSRDICQRGTSLTIQCQVDSQVTMMFWYRQQPGQSLTLIATANQGSEATYESGFVIDKFPISRPNLTFSTLTVSNMSPEDSSIYLCSVVAGYGYTFGSGTRLTVV.

This rearrangement joins TRBV11-2 to TRBJ1-1, with TRBD1 as a possible D gene (6 bases). Germline CDR1 SGHAT, CDR2 FQNNGV. V lost 0 bases and J 3 bases, leaving 11 bases between the germline ends. This CDR3 contains 15 residues. CDR3 in DNA: TGTGCCAGCAGCTTAGACCCAGGGGTGGACACTGAAGCTTTCTTT. Its protein is CASSLDPGVDTEAFF.

The chain combines TRBV5-1 with TRBJ2-7; D might be TRBD1 (6 bases). Trimming took off 0 bases at V and 3 bases at J, with 10 bases between the two ends. The CDR3 extends over 14 amino acids. Germline loops: CDR1 SGHRS, CDR2 YFSETQ. The CDR3 bases are TGCGCCAGCAGCTTGGGAGGGGGAGACTACGAGCAGTACTTC. Translating gives CASSLGGGDYEQYF.

The V and J genes are TRBV11-1 and TRBJ2-7; D might be TRBD2 (5 bases). V lost 3 bases and J lost 7, with 16 bases in between. Germline assignment: CDR1 SGHAT and CDR2 FQDESV (reference sequence). The CDR3 consists of 14 residues. CDR3 sequence (DNA): TGTGCCAGCAGCTTTAAGGGCCTAACGGGGGAGCAGTACTTC. This encodes CASSFKGLTGEQYF.